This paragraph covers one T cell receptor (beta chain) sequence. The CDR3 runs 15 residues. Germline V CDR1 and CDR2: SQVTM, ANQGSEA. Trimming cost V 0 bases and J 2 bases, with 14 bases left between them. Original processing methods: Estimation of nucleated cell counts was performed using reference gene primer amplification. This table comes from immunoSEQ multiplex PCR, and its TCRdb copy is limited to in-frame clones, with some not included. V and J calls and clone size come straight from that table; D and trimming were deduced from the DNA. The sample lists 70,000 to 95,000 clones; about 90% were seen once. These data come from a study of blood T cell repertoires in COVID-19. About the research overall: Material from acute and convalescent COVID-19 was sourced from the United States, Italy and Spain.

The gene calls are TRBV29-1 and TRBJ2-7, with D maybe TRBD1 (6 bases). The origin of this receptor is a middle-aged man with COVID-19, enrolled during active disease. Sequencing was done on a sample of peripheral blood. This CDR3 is CSVEDPQGPTYEQYF. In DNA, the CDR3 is TGCAGCGTTGAAGACCCACAGGGTCCGACCTACGAGCAGTACTTC.